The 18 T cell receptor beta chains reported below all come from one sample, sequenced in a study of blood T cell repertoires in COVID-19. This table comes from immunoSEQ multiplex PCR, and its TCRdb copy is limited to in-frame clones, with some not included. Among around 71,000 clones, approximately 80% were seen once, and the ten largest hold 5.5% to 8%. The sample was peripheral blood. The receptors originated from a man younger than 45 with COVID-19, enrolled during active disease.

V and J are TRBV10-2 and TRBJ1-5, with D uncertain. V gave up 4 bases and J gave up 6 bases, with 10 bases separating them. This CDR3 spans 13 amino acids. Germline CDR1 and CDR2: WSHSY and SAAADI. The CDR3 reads CASSVSGGQPQHF. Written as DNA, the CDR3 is TGCGCCAGCAGTGTTTCCGGTGGTCAGCCCCAGCATTTT.

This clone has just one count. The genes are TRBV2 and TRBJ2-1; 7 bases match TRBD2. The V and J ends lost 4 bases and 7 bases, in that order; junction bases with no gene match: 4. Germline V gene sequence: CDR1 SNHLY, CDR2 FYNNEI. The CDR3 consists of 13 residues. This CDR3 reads CASSVSGGNEQFF. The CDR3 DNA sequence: TGTGCCAGCAGTGTATCGGGGGGAAATGAGCAGTTCTTC.

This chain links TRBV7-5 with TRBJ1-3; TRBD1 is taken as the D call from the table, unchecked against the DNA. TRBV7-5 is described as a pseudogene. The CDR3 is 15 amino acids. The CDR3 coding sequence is TGTGCCAGAAGTGGACATCACGGGCCGGGAAACACCATATATTTT. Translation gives CARSGHHGPGNTIYF.

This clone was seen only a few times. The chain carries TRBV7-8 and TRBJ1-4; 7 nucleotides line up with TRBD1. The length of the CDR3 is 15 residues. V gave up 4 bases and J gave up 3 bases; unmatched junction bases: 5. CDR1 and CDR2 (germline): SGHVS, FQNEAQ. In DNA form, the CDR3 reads TGTGCCAGCAGCTCGAGGGGGCGGGCTAATGAAAAACTGTTTTTT. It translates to CASSSRGRANEKLFF.

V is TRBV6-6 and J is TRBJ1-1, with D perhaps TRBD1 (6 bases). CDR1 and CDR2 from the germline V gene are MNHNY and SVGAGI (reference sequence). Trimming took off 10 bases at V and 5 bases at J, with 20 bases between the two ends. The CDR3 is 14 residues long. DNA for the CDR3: TGTGCCACCGCTGGGGGCGGGGGGCGGACTGAAGCTTTCTTT. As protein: CATAGGGGRTEAFF.

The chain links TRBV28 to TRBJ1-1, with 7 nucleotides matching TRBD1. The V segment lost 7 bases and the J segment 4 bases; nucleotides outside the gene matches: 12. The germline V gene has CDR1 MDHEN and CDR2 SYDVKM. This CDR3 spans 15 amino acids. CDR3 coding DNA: TGTGCCAGCACCAGTACAGGGGCGAGGAGCACTGAAGCTTTCTTT. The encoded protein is CASTSTGARSTEAFF.

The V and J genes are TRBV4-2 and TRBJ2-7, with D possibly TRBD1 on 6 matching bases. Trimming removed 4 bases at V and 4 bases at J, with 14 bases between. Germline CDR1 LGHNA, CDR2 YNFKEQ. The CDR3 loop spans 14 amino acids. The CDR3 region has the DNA TGTGCCAGCAGCCCCGGGCAGGGGAGTTACGAGCAGTACTTC. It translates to CASSPGQGSYEQYF.

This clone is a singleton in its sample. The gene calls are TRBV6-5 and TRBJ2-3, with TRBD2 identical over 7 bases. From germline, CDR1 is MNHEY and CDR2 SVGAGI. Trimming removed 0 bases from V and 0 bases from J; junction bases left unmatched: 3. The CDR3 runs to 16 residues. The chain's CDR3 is CASSYSSSGSTDTQYF. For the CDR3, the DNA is TGTGCCAGCAGTTACTCGAGTAGCGGGAGCACAGATACGCAGTATTTT.

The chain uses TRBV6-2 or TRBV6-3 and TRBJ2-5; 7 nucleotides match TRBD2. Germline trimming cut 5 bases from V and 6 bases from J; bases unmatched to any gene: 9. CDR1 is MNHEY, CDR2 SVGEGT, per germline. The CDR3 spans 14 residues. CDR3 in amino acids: CASSPPSGGQTQYF. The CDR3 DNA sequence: TGTGCCAGCAGTCCCCCCTCGGGGGGACAGACCCAGTACTTC.

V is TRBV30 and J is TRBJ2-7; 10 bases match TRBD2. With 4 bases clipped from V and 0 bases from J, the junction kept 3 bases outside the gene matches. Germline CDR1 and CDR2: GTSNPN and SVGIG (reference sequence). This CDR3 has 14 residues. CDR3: CAWTTSGVSYEQYF. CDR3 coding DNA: TGTGCCTGGACTACTAGCGGGGTCTCCTACGAGCAGTACTTC.

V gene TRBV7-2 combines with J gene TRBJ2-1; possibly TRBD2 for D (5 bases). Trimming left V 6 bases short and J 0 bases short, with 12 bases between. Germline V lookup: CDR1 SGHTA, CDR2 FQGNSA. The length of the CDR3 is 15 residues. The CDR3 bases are TGTGCCAGCAGACAAAGCGGACGCTCCTACAATGAGCAGTTCTTC. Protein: CASRQSGRSYNEQFF.

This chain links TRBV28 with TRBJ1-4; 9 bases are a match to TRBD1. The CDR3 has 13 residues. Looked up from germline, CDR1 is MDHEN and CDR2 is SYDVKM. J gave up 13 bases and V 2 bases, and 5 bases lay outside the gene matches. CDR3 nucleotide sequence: TGTGCCAGCAGTTTAGGGTCGGGACAGGGACTGTTTTTT. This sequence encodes CASSLGSGQGLFF.

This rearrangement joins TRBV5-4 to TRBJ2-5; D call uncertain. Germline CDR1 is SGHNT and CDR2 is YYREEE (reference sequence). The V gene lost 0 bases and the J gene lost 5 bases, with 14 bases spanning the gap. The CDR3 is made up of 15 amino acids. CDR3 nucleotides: TGTGCCAGCAGCTTGGACAGTTTCGATGGGGAGACCCAGTACTTC. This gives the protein CASSLDSFDGETQYF.

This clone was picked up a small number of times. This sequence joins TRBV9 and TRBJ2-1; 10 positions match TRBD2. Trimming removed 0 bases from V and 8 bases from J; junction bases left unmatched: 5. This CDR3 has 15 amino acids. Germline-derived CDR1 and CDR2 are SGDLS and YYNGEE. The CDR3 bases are TGTGCCAGCAGCGTAGTCAGCGGGAGGGCCGATGAGCAGTTCTTC. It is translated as CASSVVSGRADEQFF.

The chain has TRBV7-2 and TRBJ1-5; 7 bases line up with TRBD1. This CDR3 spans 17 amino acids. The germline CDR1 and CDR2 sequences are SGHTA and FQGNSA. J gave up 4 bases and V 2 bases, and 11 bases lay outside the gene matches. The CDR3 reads CASSLRGGAGTNQPQHF. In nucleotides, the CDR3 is TGTGCCAGCAGCTTAAGAGGGGGCGCGGGGACGAATCAGCCCCAGCATTTT.

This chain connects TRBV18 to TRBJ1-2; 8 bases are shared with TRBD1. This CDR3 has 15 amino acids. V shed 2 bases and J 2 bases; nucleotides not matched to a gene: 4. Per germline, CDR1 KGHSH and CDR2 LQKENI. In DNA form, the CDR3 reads TGTGCCAGCTCACCAGGACAGGGACCCAACTATGGCTACACCTTC. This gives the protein CASSPGQGPNYGYTF.

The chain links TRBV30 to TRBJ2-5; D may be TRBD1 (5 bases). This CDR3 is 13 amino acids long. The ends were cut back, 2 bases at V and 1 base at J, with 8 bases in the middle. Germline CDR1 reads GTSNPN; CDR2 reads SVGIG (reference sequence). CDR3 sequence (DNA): TGTGCCTGGAGTTGGGGCGCCCAAGAGACCCAGTACTTC. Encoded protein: CAWSWGAQETQYF. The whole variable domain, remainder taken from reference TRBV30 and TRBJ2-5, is SQTIHQWPATLVQPVGSPLSLECTVEGTSNPNLYWYRQAAGRGLQLLFYSVGIGQISSEVPQNLSASRPQDRQFILSSKKLLLSDSGFYLCAWSWGAQETQYFGPGTRLLVL.

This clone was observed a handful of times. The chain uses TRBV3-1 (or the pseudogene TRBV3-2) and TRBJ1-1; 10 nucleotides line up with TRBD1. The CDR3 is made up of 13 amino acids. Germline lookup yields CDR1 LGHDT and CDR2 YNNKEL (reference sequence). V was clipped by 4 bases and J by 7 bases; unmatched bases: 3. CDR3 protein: CASSRQGAGEAFF. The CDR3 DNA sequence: TGTGCCAGCAGCCGACAGGGGGCTGGTGAAGCTTTCTTT.